This TCR beta chain appears in the sequencing data of a study of vaccination and CD4 T cells after COVID-19. The germline V gene encodes CDR1 SGHVS and CDR2 FQNEAQ. V was pared by 5 bases and J by 3 bases, with 11 bases between. The CDR3 is 13 residues long. Treatment noted: roughly ten-day PBMC culture with coronavirus spike peptide pools or control peptides (ViraFEST assay). Sequencing of the DNA from cultured CD4+ T cells was carried out with the Oncomine TCR Beta short-read assay. TCRdb itself ran the PCR reads through MiXCR, one entry per CDR3 protein. The repertoire holds roughly 25,000 distinct CDR3 sequences, with around 70% as singletons. As regards this clonotype: Its specificity is not known.

This TCR was sampled from a human donor who received a COVID-19 vaccine. Source: CD4+ T cells from blood, cultured in vitro, taken after SARS-CoV-2 vaccination. This rearrangement joins TRBV7-8 to TRBJ2-7; D not certain. CDR3 nucleotides: TGTGCCAGCAGCCCCCCCGGTCGCTACGAGCAGTACTTC. This gives the protein CASSPPGRYEQYF.